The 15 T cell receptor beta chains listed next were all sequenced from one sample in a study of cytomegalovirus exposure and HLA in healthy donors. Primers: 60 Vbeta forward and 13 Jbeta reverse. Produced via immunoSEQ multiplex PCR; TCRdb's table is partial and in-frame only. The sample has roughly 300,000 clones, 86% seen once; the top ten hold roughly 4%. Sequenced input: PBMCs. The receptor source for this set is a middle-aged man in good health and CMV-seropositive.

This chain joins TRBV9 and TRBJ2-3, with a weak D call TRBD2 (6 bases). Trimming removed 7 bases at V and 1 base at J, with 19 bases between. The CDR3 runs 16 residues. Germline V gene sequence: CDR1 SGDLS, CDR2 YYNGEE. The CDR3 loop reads CASSPMGGTGTDTQYF. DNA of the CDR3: TGTGCCAGCTCCCCGATGGGCGGGACTGGCACAGATACGCAGTATTTT.

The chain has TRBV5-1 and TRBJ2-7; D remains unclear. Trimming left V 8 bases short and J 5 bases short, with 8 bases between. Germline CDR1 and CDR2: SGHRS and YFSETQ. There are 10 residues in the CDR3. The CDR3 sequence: CARFNNEQYF. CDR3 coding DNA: TGCGCCAGGTTTAACAACGAGCAGTACTTC.

CDR3 coding DNA: TGTGCCAGCAGCCCAGGACTAGCCACAGATACGCAGTATTTT. Amino acid sequence: CASSPGLATDTQYF. V gene TRBV28 combines with J gene TRBJ2-3; 8 bases line up with TRBD2. The CDR3 contains 14 residues. CDR1 is MDHEN, CDR2 SYDVKM, per germline. Trimming removed 6 bases from V and 2 bases from J; junction bases left unmatched: 4.

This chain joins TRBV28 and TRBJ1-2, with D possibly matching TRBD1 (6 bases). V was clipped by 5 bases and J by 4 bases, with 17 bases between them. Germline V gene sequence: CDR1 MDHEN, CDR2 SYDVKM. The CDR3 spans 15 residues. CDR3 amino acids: CASSLDHRDVYGYTF. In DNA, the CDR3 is TGTGCCAGCAGTCTTGACCACAGGGATGTCTATGGCTACACCTTC.

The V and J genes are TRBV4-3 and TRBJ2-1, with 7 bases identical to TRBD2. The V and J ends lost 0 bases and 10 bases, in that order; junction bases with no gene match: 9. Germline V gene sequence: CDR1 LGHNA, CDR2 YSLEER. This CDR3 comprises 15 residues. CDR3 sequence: CASSQETSLGGEQFF. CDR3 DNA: TGCGCCAGCAGCCAAGAGACTAGCCTCGGCGGGGAGCAGTTCTTC.

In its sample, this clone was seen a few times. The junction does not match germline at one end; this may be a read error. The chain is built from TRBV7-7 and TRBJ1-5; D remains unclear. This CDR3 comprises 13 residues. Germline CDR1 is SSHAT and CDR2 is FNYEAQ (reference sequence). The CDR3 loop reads CASSFSEGQPQHF. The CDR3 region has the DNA TGTGCTAGCAGCTTTTCCGAGGGACAGCCCCAGCATTTT.

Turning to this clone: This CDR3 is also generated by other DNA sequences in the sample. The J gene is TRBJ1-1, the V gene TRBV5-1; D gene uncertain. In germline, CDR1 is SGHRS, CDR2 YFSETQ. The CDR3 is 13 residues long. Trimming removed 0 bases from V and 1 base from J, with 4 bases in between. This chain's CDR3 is CASSLGRNTEAFF. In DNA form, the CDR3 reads TGCGCCAGCAGCTTGGGGAGGAACACTGAAGCTTTCTTT.

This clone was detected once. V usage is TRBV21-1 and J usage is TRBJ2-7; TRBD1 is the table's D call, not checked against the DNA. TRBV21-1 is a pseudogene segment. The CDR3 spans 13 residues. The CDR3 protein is CASMTGRSYEQYF. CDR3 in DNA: TGTGCCAGCATGACAGGGCGCTCCTACGAGCAGTACTTC.

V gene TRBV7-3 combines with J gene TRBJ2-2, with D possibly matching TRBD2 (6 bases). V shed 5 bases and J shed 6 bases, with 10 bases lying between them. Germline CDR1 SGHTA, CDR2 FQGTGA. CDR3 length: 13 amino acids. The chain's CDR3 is CASSGRESGELFF. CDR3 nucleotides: TGTGCCAGCAGCGGACGGGAGTCCGGGGAGCTGTTTTTT.

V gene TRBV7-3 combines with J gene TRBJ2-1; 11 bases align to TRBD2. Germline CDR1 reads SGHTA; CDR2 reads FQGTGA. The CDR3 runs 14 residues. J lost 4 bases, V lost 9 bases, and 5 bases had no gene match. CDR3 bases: TGTGCCAGTGGGACTAGCGGATTGTACAATGAGCAGTTCTTC. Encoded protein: CASGTSGLYNEQFF.

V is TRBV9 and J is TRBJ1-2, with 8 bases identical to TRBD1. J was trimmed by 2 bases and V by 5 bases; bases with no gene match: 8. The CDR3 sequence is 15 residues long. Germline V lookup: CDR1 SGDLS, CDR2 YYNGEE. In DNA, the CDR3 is TGTGCCAGCAGGGGAGGACAGGGAGGGAACTATGGCTACACCTTC. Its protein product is CASRGGQGGNYGYTF. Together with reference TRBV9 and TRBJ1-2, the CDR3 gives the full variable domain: DSGVTQTPKHLITATGQRVTLRCSPRSGDLSVYWYQQSLDQGLQFLIQYYNGEERAKGNILERFSAQQFPDLHSELNLSSLELGDSALYFCASRGGQGGNYGYTFGSGTRLTVV.

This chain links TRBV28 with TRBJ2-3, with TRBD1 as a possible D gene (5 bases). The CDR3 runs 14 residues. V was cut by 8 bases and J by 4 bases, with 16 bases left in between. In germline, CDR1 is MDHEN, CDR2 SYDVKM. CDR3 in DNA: TGTGCCAGCTTGCGCCCTAAAGGGGCAGATACGCAGTATTTT. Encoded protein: CASLRPKGADTQYF.

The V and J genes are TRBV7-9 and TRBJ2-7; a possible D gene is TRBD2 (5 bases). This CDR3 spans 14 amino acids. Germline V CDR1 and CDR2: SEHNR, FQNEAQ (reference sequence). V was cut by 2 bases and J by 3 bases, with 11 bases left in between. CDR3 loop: CASSLNTGNYEQYF. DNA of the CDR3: TGTGCCAGCAGCTTAAATACGGGAAACTACGAGCAGTACTTC.

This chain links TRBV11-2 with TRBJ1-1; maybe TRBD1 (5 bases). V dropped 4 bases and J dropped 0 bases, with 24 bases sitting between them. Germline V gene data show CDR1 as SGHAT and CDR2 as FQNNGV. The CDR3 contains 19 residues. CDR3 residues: CASSSSSYRQKLMNTEAFF. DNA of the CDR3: TGTGCCAGCAGCTCCTCATCCTACAGACAGAAACTCATGAACACTGAAGCTTTCTTT.

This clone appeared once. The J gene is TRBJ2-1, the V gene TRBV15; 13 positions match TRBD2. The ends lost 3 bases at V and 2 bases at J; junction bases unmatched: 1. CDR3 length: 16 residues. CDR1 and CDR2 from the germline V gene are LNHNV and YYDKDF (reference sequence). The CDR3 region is CATSRGLAGTYNEQFF. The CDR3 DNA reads TGTGCCACCAGCAGGGGACTAGCGGGGACCTACAATGAGCAGTTCTTC.